Below are 18 T cell receptor beta chains sequenced from a single sample in a study of shared clonotypes between healthy human individuals. TCRdb's table, derived via immunoSEQ multiplex PCR, lists solely in-frame clones and lacks some. This sample has around 500,000 clones, with 76% found just once. The specimen was PBMCs. Receptors originate from a woman in her 40s in good health. Some clones in this sample may be carry-over from other donors' samples.

The gene calls are TRBV28 and TRBJ2-2; D perhaps matches TRBD2 (6 bases). CDR3 length: 15 residues. Trimming pared 4 bases from V and 4 bases from J, leaving 13 bases between. In germline, CDR1 is MDHEN, CDR2 SYDVKM. CDR3 in amino acids: CASSWRDLLTGELFF. CDR3 bases: TGTGCCAGCAGTTGGCGGGACCTACTCACCGGGGAGCTGTTTTTT.

The chain recombines TRBV29-1 with TRBJ2-3; a possible D gene is TRBD1 (5 bases). This CDR3 comprises 13 residues. In germline, CDR1 is SQVTM, CDR2 ANQGSEA. V was pared by 6 bases and J by 3 bases, with 13 bases between. CDR3 DNA: TGCAGCGTCCCAGGGCTGGGGACAGATACGCAGTATTTT. Translation: CSVPGLGTDTQYF.

The rearrangement links TRBV30 to TRBJ2-5, with TRBD2 matching 7 bases. Germline V lookup: CDR1 GTSNPN, CDR2 SVGIG (reference sequence). Unmatched junction bases numbered 11, after V lost 4 bases and J lost 3 bases. This CDR3 has 15 amino acids. The CDR3 sequence is CAWTSGLAAEETQYF. In nucleotides, the CDR3 is TGTGCCTGGACCTCTGGGCTAGCGGCCGAAGAGACCCAGTACTTC.

The V call is TRBV7-2, the J call TRBJ2-7, with D tentatively TRBD1 or TRBD2 (5 bases each). Trimming stripped 1 base from V and 0 bases from J, with 10 bases between. Germline V gene data show CDR1 as SGHTA and CDR2 as FQGNSA. This CDR3 comprises 15 residues. The CDR3 spells CASSLDPGSSYEQYF. In DNA, the CDR3 is TGTGCCAGCAGCTTAGATCCAGGGAGCTCCTACGAGCAGTACTTC.

In this sample, this clone turned up once. A much more abundant neighbour one base away suggests this may be a read error. The chain couples TRBV11-3 to TRBJ2-1; D might be TRBD1 (6 bases). With 5 bases removed from V and 5 bases from J, the gap between germline ends came to 10 bases. CDR3 length: 13 amino acids. Germline CDR1 reads SGHNT; CDR2 reads YENEEA. This CDR3 is CASSPDSNNEQFF. CDR3 nucleotide sequence: TGTGCCAGCAGCCCGGACAGCAACAATGAGCAGTTCTTC.

Note on this clone: A read error may account for a junction end that differs from germline. The chain carries TRBV6-6 and TRBJ1-2; the D gene is possibly TRBD1 (5 bases). The CDR3 contains 12 residues. Germline V gene sequence: CDR1 MNHNY, CDR2 SVGAGI (reference sequence). CDR3 DNA: TGTGCCGGCAGTTACCTTTTGGGGACCGACACCTTC. Protein: CAGSYLLGTDTF.

The chain uses TRBV5-1 and TRBJ2-3; no clear D gene. V lost 1 base and J 2 bases, leaving 11 bases between the germline ends. From germline, CDR1 is SGHRS and CDR2 YFSETQ. CDR3 length equals 15 residues. Written as DNA, the CDR3 is TGCGCCAGCAGCTTGATTTTTCAGCACACAGATACGCAGTATTTT. It encodes CASSLIFQHTDTQYF.

The V and J genes are TRBV5-4 and TRBJ2-3; perhaps TRBD2 as D (6 bases). The germline gives CDR1 SGHNT, CDR2 YYREEE (reference sequence). This CDR3 region has 14 residues. V was pared by 2 bases and J by 2 bases, with 9 bases between. This CDR3 reads CASSFAGPTDTQYF. In nucleotides, the CDR3 is TGTGCCAGCAGCTTCGCGGGGCCCACAGATACGCAGTATTTT. The whole variable domain, remainder taken from reference TRBV5-4 and TRBJ2-3, is ETGVTQSPTHLIKTRGQQVTLRCSSQSGHNTVSWYQQALGQGPQFIFQYYREEENGRGNFPPRFSGLQFPNYSSELNVNALELDDSALYLCASSFAGPTDTQYFGPGTRLTVL.

The chain has TRBV6-6 and TRBJ1-5, with D tentatively TRBD1 (6 bases). CDR3 length: 15 residues. Germline V CDR1 and CDR2: MNHNY, SVGAGI (reference sequence). The ends were cut back, 6 bases at V and 0 bases at J, with 12 bases in the middle. The CDR3, as DNA: TGTGCCAGCAGCCCCCAACAGGGTAGCAATCAGCCCCAGCATTTT. Translation gives CASSPQQGSNQPQHF.

This clone was detected only once. The sample has other DNA sequences that encode this CDR3 too. The rearrangement joins TRBV18 to TRBJ1-4, with D perhaps TRBD1 (5 bases). Trimming took 3 bases from V and 6 from J, leaving 8 bases between them. This CDR3 has 13 residues. Germline V gene sequence: CDR1 KGHSH, CDR2 LQKENI. CDR3 sequence reads: CASSPGTDEKLFF. For the CDR3, the DNA is TGTGCCAGCTCACCCGGGACGGATGAAAAACTGTTTTTT.

This chain connects TRBV7-6 to TRBJ1-1; the D is unclear. CDR1 SGHVS and CDR2 FNYEAQ come from the germline V gene. Trimming stripped 1 base from V and 2 bases from J, with 8 bases between. The CDR3 consists of 14 residues. CDR3 region: CASSLGRSNTEAFF. As DNA, the CDR3 is TGTGCCAGCAGCTTAGGACGCTCCAACACTGAAGCTTTCTTT.

Regarding this clone: The junction differs from germline at one of its ends, possibly a read error. This chain connects TRBV11-2 to TRBJ2-1; D is possibly TRBD2 (5 bases). Looked up from germline, CDR1 is SGHAT and CDR2 is FQNNGV. The CDR3 runs to 14 residues. DNA for the CDR3: TGTGCCAGCACCTTAAGCGGCATATACAATGAGCAGTTCTTC. Translating it yields CASTLSGIYNEQFF.

The chain recombines TRBV4-3 with TRBJ1-6, with 7 bases that match TRBD1. V lost 3 bases and J lost 1; bases outside the gene matches: 12. CDR3 length: 19 residues. Germline-derived CDR1 and CDR2 are LGHNA and YSLEER. CDR3 residues: CASSQDLTGYISYNSPLHF. CDR3 sequence (DNA): TGCGCCAGCAGCCAGGACCTGACAGGGTATATATCCTATAATTCACCCCTCCACTTT.

V is TRBV30 and J is TRBJ2-7; TRBD2 aligns across 9 bases. The CDR3 contains 13 residues. Trimming took 8 bases from V and 4 from J; bases not matched to a gene: 9. Germline CDR1 is GTSNPN and CDR2 is SVGIG (reference sequence). The CDR3 reads CATSGGRSYEQYF. The CDR3 nucleotides are TGTGCCACAAGCGGGGGGCGGTCGTACGAGCAGTACTTC.

The rearrangement uses TRBV29-1 and TRBJ1-4; TRBD1 is a possible D gene (5 bases). Germline loops: CDR1 SQVTM, CDR2 ANQGSEA. V was clipped by 5 bases and J by 7 bases, with 8 bases between them. The CDR3 runs to 11 residues. CDR3: CSVPQGEKLFF. The CDR3 DNA reads as TGCAGCGTTCCCCAGGGTGAAAAACTGTTTTTT.

The chain links TRBV6-4 to TRBJ2-1; D perhaps matches TRBD1 (6 bases). V lost 4 bases to trimming and J lost 2 bases, with 12 bases between them. The CDR3 extends over 15 amino acids. CDR1 and CDR2 from the germline V gene are MRHNA and SNTAGT. The CDR3 reads CASSVSGDPYNEQFF. CDR3 in DNA: TGTGCCAGCAGTGTCTCAGGGGACCCCTACAATGAGCAGTTCTTC.

A remark on this clone: A much larger clonotype is one base distant, so this may be a read error. Other DNA variants within this sample encode the same CDR3. The chain uses TRBV5-1 and TRBJ1-1; 7 bases are shared with TRBD1. The CDR3 is 14 amino acids. The V and J ends lost 3 bases and 0 bases, in that order; junction bases with no gene match: 2. Per the germline V gene, CDR1 is SGHRS and CDR2 is YFSETQ. The CDR3 reads CASSSGQMNTEAFF. The CDR3, as DNA: TGCGCCAGCAGCTCGGGACAGATGAACACTGAAGCTTTCTTT.

V is TRBV6-1 and J is TRBJ2-7; a possible D gene is TRBD1 (5 bases). This CDR3 comprises 14 residues. Germline V gene data show CDR1 as MNHNS and CDR2 as SASEGT. The V end lost 8 bases, the J end lost 4 bases, and 18 bases lay between the germline ends. The CDR3 DNA reads TGTGCCAGCCGAAAGGGGCCAGAGGTATACGAGCAGTACTTC. Its protein is CASRKGPEVYEQYF.